This entry lists 12 T cell receptor beta chains sequenced from one sample in a study of blood T cells in healthy people across ages. PCR was performed a second time for roughly 7 to 12 cycles using a sample-barcoded 5' primer and a J-beta primer mix. MiXCR, applied by TCRdb to the 5' RACE reads, yields one record per CDR3 protein. This table has some 1,500,000 distinct CDR3 sequences, 40% to 45% appearing once. The specimen was blood. These receptors were taken from a woman aged 18-29 years in good health.

This clonotype was seen repeatedly, ten times or more. The chain recombines TRBV10-3 with TRBJ2-4; 8 bases match TRBD1. The CDR3 has 10 residues. Germline V CDR1 and CDR2: ENHRY, SYGVKD. The junction had 3 bases not matched to a gene; V was cut back by 6 bases and J by 14 bases. The CDR3 sequence is CAIRDREKYF. Here the CDR3 DNA reads TGTGCCATCAGGGACAGGGAGAAGTACTTC.

This clonotype was counted only a few times. The chain uses TRBV6-4 and TRBJ2-3; 9 nucleotides line up with TRBD2. This CDR3 spans 17 amino acids. Trimming cost V 5 bases and J 5 bases; bases outside gene matches: 14. Germline values: CDR1 MRHNA, CDR2 SNTAGT. The CDR3, as DNA: TGTGCCAGCAGTCTTACCGGGACTAGCATGGGGAGAGATACGCAGTATTTT. Translation gives CASSLTGTSMGRDTQYF.

This chain links TRBV5-1 with TRBJ2-1, with 9 bases aligning to TRBD2. The CDR3 covers 14 residues. V gave up 6 bases and J gave up 7 bases; unmatched junction bases: 8. The germline gives CDR1 SGHRS, CDR2 YFSETQ. The CDR3 DNA is TGCGCCAGCAAGACAGCGGGAGGATGGAATGAGCAGTTCTTC. Residues: CASKTAGGWNEQFF. Looking up the rest from reference TRBV5-1 and TRBJ2-1 gives the full variable domain: KAGVTQTPRYLIKTRGQQVTLSCSPISGHRSVSWYQQTPGQGLQFLFEYFSETQRNKGNFPGRFSGRQFSNSRSEMNVSTLELGDSALYLCASKTAGGWNEQFFGPGTRLTVL.

This clonotype has a handful of counts. This chain connects TRBV7-2 to TRBJ2-1; no clear D gene. The CDR3 contains 14 residues. V lost 6 bases, J lost 0 bases, and 9 bases lay in between. Germline-derived CDR1 and CDR2 are SGHTA and FQGNSA. The chain's CDR3 is CASRTQSSYNEQFF. CDR3 nucleotide sequence: TGTGCCAGCAGAACCCAAAGCTCCTACAATGAGCAGTTCTTC.

This chain links TRBV7-2 with TRBJ2-1; 9 bases fit TRBD2. CDR1 is SGHTA, CDR2 FQGNSA, per germline. With V trimmed by 3 bases and J by 13 bases, 13 bases remained unmatched. The CDR3 has 15 amino acids. The CDR3 region is CASSFRLADQETQFF. The CDR3, as DNA: TGTGCCAGCAGCTTCCGACTAGCGGATCAAGAGACCCAGTTCTTC.

The chain uses TRBV5-5 and TRBJ2-7; 14 positions match TRBD2. Trimming at V came to 2 bases and at J to 3 bases, leaving 7 bases not matched to a gene. The germline CDR1 and CDR2 sequences are SGHKS and YYEKEE (reference sequence). CDR3 length: 17 residues. The CDR3 loop is CASSFRTSGGTYYEQYF. Written as DNA, the CDR3 is TGTGCCAGCAGCTTTAGGACTAGCGGGGGGACATACTACGAGCAGTACTTC.

The chain recombines TRBV28 with TRBJ1-2; TRBD1 aligns across 7 bases. V lost 11 bases, J lost 4 bases, and 7 bases stayed unmatched. Germline assignment: CDR1 MDHEN and CDR2 SYDVKM. This CDR3 is 12 amino acids long. The CDR3 sequence: CAGKGASYGYTF. The CDR3 DNA sequence: TGTGCCGGCAAGGGGGCTAGCTATGGCTACACCTTC.

This rearrangement joins TRBV11-1 to TRBJ2-1; a weak D match, TRBD2 (5 bases). The CDR3 is 16 residues long. CDR1 is SGHAT, CDR2 FQDESV, per germline (reference sequence). V was clipped by 4 bases and J by 0 bases, with 13 bases between them. CDR3 nucleotide sequence: TGTGCCAGCAGCTCCCCAGCGGCGAGCTCCTACAATGAGCAGTTCTTC. This encodes CASSSPAASSYNEQFF.

This chain links TRBV25-1 with TRBJ2-3, with D perhaps TRBD1 or TRBD2 (6 bases each). Germline-derived CDR1 and CDR2 are MGHDK and SYGVNS. The length of the CDR3 is 14 residues. V gave up 7 bases and J gave up 2 bases, with 13 bases separating them. The CDR3 reads CASNLPGATDTQYF. CDR3 DNA sequence: TGTGCCAGCAATCTGCCGGGGGCCACAGATACGCAGTATTTT.

The V call is TRBV9, the J call TRBJ2-3; 10 bases fit TRBD2. V shed 3 bases and J 5 bases; nucleotides not matched to a gene: 15. Germline-derived CDR1 and CDR2 are SGDLS and YYNGEE. The CDR3 extends over 18 amino acids. CDR3 bases: TGTGCCAGCAGCGGGTTGGTCTTGGAAGCGGGGGGGAAAGATACGCAGTATTTT. Its translation is CASSGLVLEAGGKDTQYF.

The chain links TRBV6-1 to TRBJ1-5; 9 bases line up with TRBD1. This CDR3 has 15 residues. V lost 8 bases and J lost 7; bases outside the gene matches: 12. Germline CDR1 and CDR2: MNHNS and SASEGT. Here the CDR3 DNA reads TGTGCCAGCTCTAGGACAGGGGACTTTCCCCAGCCCCAGCATTTT. It yields the protein CASSRTGDFPQPQHF.

In this sample, this clonotype turned up a few times. V is TRBV24-1 and J is TRBJ2-1, with 13 bases aligning to TRBD2. Germline CDR1 is KGHDR and CDR2 is SFDVKD. CDR3 length equals 17 residues. The junction had 4 bases not matched to a gene; V was cut back by 3 bases and J by 3 bases. In DNA form, the CDR3 reads TGTGCCACCAGTGATCCGGGACTAGCGGGACGCTACAATGAGCAGTTCTTC. Protein: CATSDPGLAGRYNEQFF.